The clone carrying this T cell receptor (beta chain) appeared once. The CDR3 sequence is 15 residues long. The V and J ends lost 3 bases and 2 bases respectively, with 12 bases between them. The V gene's germline CDR1 is SGHRS and CDR2 YFSETQ. These data are taken from a study of blood T cell repertoires in COVID-19. Whole-study context: PBMCs, B-cell-depleted T cells, or T cells provided the cDNA or gDNA that made up the material.

Measured with immunoSEQ multiplex PCR; TCRdb has only the in-frame clones, and not every one. The profile covers about 99,000 clones, with about 89% appearing a single time and approximately 3.6% taken by the ten largest. The sample comprised peripheral blood. V and J are TRBV5-1 and TRBJ2-1; maybe TRBD2 (5 bases). The clonotype comes from a woman aged 55-70 years with acute or convalescent COVID-19. DNA for the CDR3: TGCGCCAGCAGCTATGGAGGAGAGACCTACAATGAGCAGTTCTTC. Its protein is CASSYGGETYNEQFF.